This paragraph reports one T cell receptor (beta chain). Source study methods: Nucleated cell number was recorded as an estimate derived from reference gene primer amplification. Repertoires were generated with immunoSEQ multiplex PCR, while TCRdb's copy carries only in-frame clones and drops some. That table gives V, J and clone size, and the DNA gave D and trimming. The top ten hold 6.4% of the sample, which has a few hundred thousand clones, around 92% seen once. V was pared by 4 bases and J by 3 bases, with 5 bases of the junction left unmatched. This CDR3 has 15 amino acids. Per the germline V gene, CDR1 is MGHRA and CDR2 is YSYEKL. These data are taken from a study of blood T cell repertoires in COVID-19. Background on the study: Both acute and convalescent COVID-19 samples were obtained from the United States, Italy and Spain. Sources were T cells, B-cell-depleted T cells, or PBMCs; the material itself was cDNA or gDNA.

Sequenced sample: peripheral blood. The genes are TRBV4-1 and TRBJ2-2; 7 bases line up with TRBD1. The receptor was isolated from a man aged 18 to 30 who had recovered from COVID-19. CDR3 nucleotide sequence: TGCGCCAGCAGCCGGGGACAGACTTACACCGGGGAGCTGTTTTTT. Its protein product is CASSRGQTYTGELFF.